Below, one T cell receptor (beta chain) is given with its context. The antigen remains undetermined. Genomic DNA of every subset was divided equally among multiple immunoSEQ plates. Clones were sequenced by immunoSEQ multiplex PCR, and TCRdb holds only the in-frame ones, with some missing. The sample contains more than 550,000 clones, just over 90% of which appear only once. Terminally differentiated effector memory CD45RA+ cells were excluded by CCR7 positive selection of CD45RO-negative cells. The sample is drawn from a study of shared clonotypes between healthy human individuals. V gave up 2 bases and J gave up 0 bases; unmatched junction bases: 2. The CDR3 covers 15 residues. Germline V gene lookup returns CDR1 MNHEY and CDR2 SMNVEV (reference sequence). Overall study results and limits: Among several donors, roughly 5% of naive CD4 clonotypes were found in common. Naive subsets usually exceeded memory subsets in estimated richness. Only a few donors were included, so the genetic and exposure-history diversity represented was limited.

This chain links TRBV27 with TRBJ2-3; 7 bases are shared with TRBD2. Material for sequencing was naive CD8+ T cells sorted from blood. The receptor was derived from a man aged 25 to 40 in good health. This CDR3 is CASSLVSGSTDTQYF. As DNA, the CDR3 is TGTGCCAGCAGTTTAGTTAGCGGGAGCACAGATACGCAGTATTTT.